Below, 8 T cell receptor beta chains from the same sample are listed, as sequenced in a study of blood T cell repertoires in COVID-19. Repertoires were generated with immunoSEQ multiplex PCR, while TCRdb's copy carries only in-frame clones and drops some. There are 55,000 to 80,000 clones in the sample; around 85% occur only once, and around 21% lies in the top ten. Sequencing was done on a sample of peripheral blood. These receptors all come from a woman older than 75 with active or convalescent COVID-19.

V usage is TRBV10-3 and J usage is TRBJ2-3, with 8 bases that match TRBD1. The germline V gene encodes CDR1 ENHRY and CDR2 SYGVKD. Germline trimming cut 10 bases from V and 2 bases from J; bases unmatched to any gene: 17. The CDR3 runs to 17 residues. CDR3 loop: CATETGAARGYTDTQYF. CDR3 DNA: TGTGCCACTGAGACAGGGGCCGCTCGAGGCTACACAGATACGCAGTATTTT.

This sequence joins TRBV5-5 and TRBJ1-1; D might be TRBD1 (6 bases). The CDR3 runs 14 residues. In germline, CDR1 is SGHKS, CDR2 YYEKEE (reference sequence). V gave up 7 bases and J gave up 1 base, with 14 bases separating them. The CDR3 protein is CASVQGRANTEAFF. Written as DNA, the CDR3 is TGTGCCAGCGTTCAGGGGAGGGCGAACACTGAAGCTTTCTTT.

The CDR3 loop is CASSVQSAGTQYF. CDR3 bases: TGTGCCAGCAGTGTTCAGAGCGCGGGTACGCAGTATTTT. The V gene is TRBV6-1, the J gene TRBJ2-3; the D gene is possibly TRBD2 (5 bases). The germline V gene encodes CDR1 MNHNS and CDR2 SASEGT. This CDR3 comprises 13 residues. Between the trimmed V and J ends, which lost 4 bases and 8 bases, there was a span of 13 bases.

V is TRBV7-8 and J is TRBJ2-1, with D perhaps TRBD2 (5 bases). In germline, CDR1 is SGHVS, CDR2 FQNEAQ. The CDR3 spans 15 residues. V was cut by 2 bases and J by 4 bases, with 12 bases left in between. DNA of the CDR3: TGTGCCAGCAGCTTAAACGGGGTACTTTACAATGAGCAGTTCTTC. The encoded protein is CASSLNGVLYNEQFF.

The CDR3 region has the DNA TGCGCCAGCAGCTCCCGGACAGGGTCTAACTATGGCTACACCTTC. Amino acid sequence: CASSSRTGSNYGYTF. V usage is TRBV4-1 and J usage is TRBJ1-2, with 8 bases aligning to TRBD1. This CDR3 region has 15 residues. Germline V CDR1 and CDR2: MGHRA, YSYEKL. V was pared by 5 bases and J by 0 bases, with 5 bases of the junction left unmatched.

V usage is TRBV9 and J usage is TRBJ1-2; 7 bases are shared with TRBD1. Germline CDR1 and CDR2: SGDLS and YYNGEE. This CDR3 has 14 amino acids. V trimming: 0 bases; J trimming: 4 bases; junction bases outside the gene matches: 3. The CDR3 loop is CASSVAGDSYGYTF. The CDR3, as DNA: TGTGCCAGCAGCGTAGCAGGGGACAGCTATGGCTACACCTTC.

This clone was seen only a few times. This chain uses TRBV19 with TRBJ2-2, with a possible D match to TRBD2 (5 bases). Germline lookup yields CDR1 LNHDA and CDR2 SQIVND (reference sequence). The V end lost 3 bases, the J end lost 4 bases, and 9 bases lay between the germline ends. The CDR3 length is 14 residues. The CDR3: CASSISAGTGELFF. The CDR3 DNA follows: TGTGCCAGTAGTATCTCTGCGGGCACCGGGGAGCTGTTTTTT.

This sequence joins TRBV9 and TRBJ1-2; no clear D. Looked up from germline, CDR1 is SGDLS and CDR2 is YYNGEE. The CDR3 runs to 12 residues. The V end was cut by 4 bases, the J end by 1 base, with 5 bases between. CDR3 sequence (DNA): TGTGCCAGCAGCCCTAGTAACTATGGCTACACCTTC. Translated, it gives CASSPSNYGYTF.